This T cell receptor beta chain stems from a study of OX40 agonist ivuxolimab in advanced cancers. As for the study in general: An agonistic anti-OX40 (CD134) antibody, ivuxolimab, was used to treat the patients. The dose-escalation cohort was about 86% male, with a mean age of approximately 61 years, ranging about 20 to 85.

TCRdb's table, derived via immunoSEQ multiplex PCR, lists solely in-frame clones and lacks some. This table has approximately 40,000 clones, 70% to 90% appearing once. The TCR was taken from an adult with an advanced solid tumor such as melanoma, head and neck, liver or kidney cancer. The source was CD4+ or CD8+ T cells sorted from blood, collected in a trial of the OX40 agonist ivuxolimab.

CDR3 region: CAGEKLFF. The CDR3 DNA is TGTGCTGGTGAAAAACTGTTTTTT. The V call is TRBV6-5, the J call TRBJ1-4; no clear D gene. The germline CDR1 and CDR2 sequences are MNHEY and SVGAGI. The CDR3 consists of 8 residues.